This passage covers 7 T cell receptor beta chains from one sample sequenced in a study of cytomegalovirus exposure and HLA in healthy donors. Sequencing was performed with immunoSEQ multiplex PCR; in TCRdb, only in-frame clones are kept and a portion is missing. The sample has approximately 72,000 clones, 94% seen once. The sample was PBMCs. These receptors all stem from a woman aged 18-29 years in good health and CMV-seronegative.

This clone appeared a single time. The sample holds other DNA sequences that translate to the same CDR3. The chain links TRBV9 to TRBJ2-3, with 7 nucleotides matching TRBD1. Germline V gene lookup returns CDR1 SGDLS and CDR2 YYNGEE. With V trimmed by 0 bases and J by 1 base, 2 bases remained unmatched. The CDR3 runs 15 residues. The CDR3 protein is CASSVGQGGTDTQYF. The CDR3 nucleotides read TGTGCCAGCAGCGTAGGACAGGGTGGCACAGATACGCAGTATTTT.

The chain joins TRBV6-1 to TRBJ1-4; TRBD1 is a possible D gene (6 bases). V lost 4 bases and J lost 0, with 18 bases in between. This CDR3 has 18 amino acids. Germline CDR1 MNHNS, CDR2 SASEGT. CDR3 sequence reads: CASSAGRGRPSTNEKLFF. Written as DNA, the CDR3 is TGTGCCAGCAGTGCGGGCAGGGGCCGCCCTTCAACTAATGAAAAACTGTTTTTT.

The J gene is TRBJ1-4, the V gene TRBV7-2; 7 nucleotides align to TRBD1. CDR1 is SGHTA and CDR2 is FQGNSA in the germline V gene. The CDR3 has 16 amino acids. Trimming removed 1 base from V and 4 bases from J; junction bases left unmatched: 6. The DNA of the CDR3 is TGTGCCAGCAGCTTAGGACGGGACAGAAGTAATGAAAAACTGTTTTTT. It translates to CASSLGRDRSNEKLFF.

V usage is TRBV7-9 and J usage is TRBJ1-5, with D hard to call. CDR3 length equals 13 residues. Trimming cost V 5 bases and J 5 bases, with 10 bases left between them. Germline V gives CDR1 SEHNR, CDR2 FQNEAQ (reference sequence). This CDR3 is CASSPETDQPQHF. CDR3 nucleotide sequence: TGTGCCAGCAGCCCAGAAACAGATCAGCCCCAGCATTTT.

The genes are TRBV4-1 and TRBJ1-5, with 12 bases that match TRBD1. Trimming at V came to 5 bases and at J to 2 bases, leaving 10 bases not matched to a gene. The CDR3 has 18 residues. CDR1 and CDR2 from the germline V gene are MGHRA and YSYEKL. CDR3 DNA: TGCGCCAGCAGCAAAAACCCCGGGACAGGGGGCGGCAATCAGCCCCAGCATTTT. It encodes CASSKNPGTGGGNQPQHF.

The J gene is TRBJ1-1, the V gene TRBV7-8; D is unresolved. Germline loops: CDR1 SGHVS, CDR2 FQNEAQ. The CDR3 covers 14 residues. With 2 bases removed from V and 1 base from J, the gap between germline ends came to 8 bases. CDR3 in DNA: TGTGCCAGCAGCTTATCCTATGAGAACACTGAAGCTTTCTTT. This codes for CASSLSYENTEAFF.

The J gene is TRBJ2-7, the V gene TRBV4-3; TRBD1 matches at 11 bases. This CDR3 has 15 residues. Germline-derived CDR1 and CDR2 are LGHNA and YSLEER. The V segment lost 2 bases and the J segment 6 bases; nucleotides outside the gene matches: 6. The CDR3 sequence: CASSQRTGGPLEQYF. The CDR3 nucleotides are TGCGCCAGCAGCCAAAGGACAGGGGGCCCCCTCGAGCAGTACTTC.